This passage covers 11 T cell receptor beta chains from one sample sequenced in a study of blood T cell repertoires in COVID-19. This table comes from immunoSEQ multiplex PCR, and its TCRdb copy is limited to in-frame clones, with some not included. The repertoire holds fewer than 150,000 clones, with about nine tenths as singletons. Sample: peripheral blood. All receptors derive from a woman older than 75 with acute or convalescent COVID-19.

The rearrangement links TRBV18 to TRBJ1-4; D is possibly TRBD1 (6 bases). The CDR3 has 14 amino acids. Trimming removed 2 bases from V and 8 bases from J, with 12 bases in between. Germline V gene data show CDR1 as KGHSH and CDR2 as LQKENI. The CDR3, as DNA: TGTGCCAGCTCACCAGGGGACACCGGGGAAAAACTGTTTTTT. Its protein product is CASSPGDTGEKLFF.

The CDR3 sequence is CASSLVSGTNEKLFF. The CDR3 DNA sequence: TGCGCCAGCAGCTTGGTATCCGGAACTAATGAAAAACTGTTTTTT. The V and J genes are TRBV5-1 and TRBJ1-4; D is unclear. This CDR3 comprises 15 residues. Germline CDR1 is SGHRS and CDR2 is YFSETQ. V lost 0 bases and J 1 base, leaving 7 bases between the germline ends.

The chain carries TRBV3-1 (or the pseudogene TRBV3-2) and TRBJ1-2, with D perhaps TRBD1 (6 bases). Between the trimmed V and J ends, which lost 2 bases and 8 bases, there was a span of 12 bases. The CDR3 consists of 13 residues. Looked up from germline, CDR1 is LGHDT and CDR2 is YNNKEL (reference sequence). CDR3 in DNA: TGTGCCAGCAGCCAACGGGACATGCAAGGCTACACCTTC. It yields the protein CASSQRDMQGYTF.

The chain is built from TRBV25-1 and TRBJ1-6, with 9 nucleotides matching TRBD1. Germline trimming cut 7 bases from V and 9 bases from J; bases unmatched to any gene: 7. Germline V gene data show CDR1 as MGHDK and CDR2 as SYGVNS. The CDR3 has 14 residues. The CDR3 sequence is CASTRGTGISPLHF. The CDR3 DNA reads TGTGCCAGCACTAGAGGGACAGGGATTTCACCCCTCCACTTT.

The gene calls are TRBV29-1 and TRBJ1-2, with D possibly being TRBD1 (5 bases). The germline V gene encodes CDR1 SQVTM and CDR2 ANQGSEA. Trimming took 4 bases from V and 6 from J, leaving 9 bases between them. The CDR3 runs to 11 residues. The CDR3 protein is CSVAGPDGYTF. The CDR3 bases are TGCAGCGTTGCAGGGCCGGATGGCTACACCTTC.

For the CDR3, the DNA is TGTGCCAGCAGTTTTTCACAGGGGAAGGATGGCTACACCTTC. Translating gives CASSFSQGKDGYTF. The V and J genes are TRBV6-2 or TRBV6-3 and TRBJ1-2; 7 positions agree with TRBD1. Germline lookup yields CDR1 MNHEY and CDR2 SVGEGT. Trimming cost V 4 bases and J 6 bases; bases outside gene matches: 8. The CDR3 consists of 14 residues.

The CDR3 loop is CASSQNPGNNQPQHF. The CDR3 region has the DNA TGCGCCAGCAGCCAGAATCCAGGGAATAATCAGCCCCAGCATTTT. The chain is built from TRBV4-1 and TRBJ1-5; possible D gene TRBD1, 5 bases. Trimming took off 3 bases at V and 4 bases at J, with 13 bases between the two ends. CDR1 MGHRA and CDR2 YSYEKL come from the germline V gene. CDR3 size: 15 residues.

V and J are TRBV5-1 and TRBJ2-3; D possibly corresponds to TRBD1 (6 bases). Trimming removed 4 bases at V and 0 bases at J, with 12 bases between. The CDR3 has 15 amino acids. Germline lookup yields CDR1 SGHRS and CDR2 YFSETQ. DNA for the CDR3: TGCGCCAGCAGCCCAGGGGCGGTTAGCACAGATACGCAGTATTTT. Translating gives CASSPGAVSTDTQYF.

The chain carries TRBV28 and TRBJ1-4; D perhaps matches TRBD1 (5 bases). CDR3 length equals 15 residues. The V end was cut by 5 bases, the J end by 8 bases, with 18 bases between. Germline CDR1 and CDR2: MDHEN and SYDVKM. For the CDR3, the DNA is TGTGCCAGCAGTACAACAGGACATGTGCCGGAAAAACTGTTTTTT. Translation: CASSTTGHVPEKLFF.

The V call is TRBV7-9, the J call TRBJ1-2, with 10 bases fitting TRBD1. The CDR3 contains 16 residues. Germline values: CDR1 SEHNR, CDR2 FQNEAQ (reference sequence). V shed 1 base, J shed 4 bases, and the junction held 6 bases outside the gene matches. The CDR3 sequence: CASSLVLGQGVYGYTF. The CDR3 nucleotides are TGTGCCAGCAGCTTAGTTCTCGGACAGGGGGTCTATGGCTACACCTTC.

Only one count was recorded for this clone. V gene TRBV6-5 combines with J gene TRBJ1-2; D is perhaps TRBD1 (5 bases). V dropped 6 bases and J dropped 7 bases, with 15 bases sitting between them. Germline V gene lookup returns CDR1 MNHEY and CDR2 SVGAGI. This CDR3 has 13 residues. For the CDR3, the DNA is TGTGCCAGCAGCTGGTCTGGGGCGGCTGGCTACACCTTC. Translating it yields CASSWSGAAGYTF.